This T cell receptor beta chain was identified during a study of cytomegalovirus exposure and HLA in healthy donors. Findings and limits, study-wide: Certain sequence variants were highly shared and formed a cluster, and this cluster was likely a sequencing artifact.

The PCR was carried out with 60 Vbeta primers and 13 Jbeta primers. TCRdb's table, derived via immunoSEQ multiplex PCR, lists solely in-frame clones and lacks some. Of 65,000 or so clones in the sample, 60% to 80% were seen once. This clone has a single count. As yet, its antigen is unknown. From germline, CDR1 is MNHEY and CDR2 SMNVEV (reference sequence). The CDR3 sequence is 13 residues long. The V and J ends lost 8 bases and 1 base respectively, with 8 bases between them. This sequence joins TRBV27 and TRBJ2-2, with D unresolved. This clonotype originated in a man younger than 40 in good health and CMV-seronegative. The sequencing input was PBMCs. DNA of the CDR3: TGTGCCAGCGCGATCGGGAACACCGGGGAGCTGTTTTTT. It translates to CASAIGNTGELFF.